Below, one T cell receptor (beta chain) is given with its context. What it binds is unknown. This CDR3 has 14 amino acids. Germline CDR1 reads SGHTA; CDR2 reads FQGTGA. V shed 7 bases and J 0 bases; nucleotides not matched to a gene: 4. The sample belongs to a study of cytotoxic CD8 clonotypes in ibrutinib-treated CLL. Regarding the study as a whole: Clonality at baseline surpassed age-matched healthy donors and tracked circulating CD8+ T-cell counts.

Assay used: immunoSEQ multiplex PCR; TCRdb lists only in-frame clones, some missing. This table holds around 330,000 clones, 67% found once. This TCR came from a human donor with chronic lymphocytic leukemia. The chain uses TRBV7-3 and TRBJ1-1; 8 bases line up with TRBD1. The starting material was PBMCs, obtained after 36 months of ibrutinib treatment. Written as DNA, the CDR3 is TGTGCCAGCACCTTGGACAGGGTGAACACTGAAGCTTTCTTT. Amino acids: CASTLDRVNTEAFF.